Presented here are 5 T cell receptor beta chains from one specimen sequenced in a study of shared clonotypes between healthy human individuals. Clones were sequenced by immunoSEQ multiplex PCR, and TCRdb holds only the in-frame ones, with some missing. This sample has some 1,900,000 clones; 85% to 95% occur once, and the top ten carry more than 0.9%. Naive CD8 cells lacked CD45RO, underwent positive selection for CCR7 and left out terminally differentiated effector memory CD45RA+ cells. The sequencing sample was made of naive CD8+ T cells sorted from blood. These receptors originate from a man aged 18 to 30 in good health.

Of note for this clone: Other nucleotide sequences from this sample produce the same CDR3. This sequence joins TRBV5-1 and TRBJ2-1; D ambiguous. CDR3 size: 16 residues. The ends were cut back, 0 bases at V and 0 bases at J, with 10 bases in the middle. Germline assignment: CDR1 SGHRS and CDR2 YFSETQ. Here the CDR3 reads CASSLDLDRSYNEQFF. CDR3 sequence (DNA): TGCGCCAGCAGCTTGGACCTCGATCGCTCCTACAATGAGCAGTTCTTC.

The chain carries TRBV27 and TRBJ2-4; D unclear. Trimming took off 3 bases at V and 1 base at J, with 7 bases between the two ends. CDR1 MNHEY and CDR2 SMNVEV come from the germline V gene (reference sequence). The CDR3 loop spans 14 amino acids. The CDR3 reads CASSFSSAKNIQYF. In DNA, the CDR3 is TGTGCCAGCAGTTTTTCCTCGGCCAAAAACATTCAGTACTTC.

This sequence joins TRBV7-9 and TRBJ2-4, with 12 nucleotides matching TRBD2. With V trimmed by 4 bases and J by 1 base, 5 bases remained unmatched. The germline V gene has CDR1 SEHNR and CDR2 FQNEAQ (reference sequence). The CDR3 contains 17 residues. The CDR3 DNA sequence: TGTGCCAGCAGCTCGCGACTAGCGGGGGTGGCCAAAAACATTCAGTACTTC. Translated: CASSSRLAGVAKNIQYF.

This chain uses TRBV4-1 with TRBJ2-7; 9 nucleotides align to TRBD1. The CDR3 sequence is 16 residues long. V lost 4 bases and J lost 3; bases outside the gene matches: 10. CDR1 and CDR2 from the germline V gene are MGHRA and YSYEKL. CDR3 in amino acids: CASSPKAGTGYYEQYF. CDR3 coding DNA: TGCGCCAGCAGCCCTAAGGCGGGGACAGGGTACTACGAGCAGTACTTC.

The chain has TRBV7-9 and TRBJ2-3, with 8 bases identical to TRBD2. Germline values: CDR1 SEHNR, CDR2 FQNEAQ (reference sequence). The CDR3 is 12 amino acids. J was trimmed by 12 bases and V by 3 bases; bases with no gene match: 5. In DNA form, the CDR3 reads TGTGCCAGCAGCTTGGGACTAGAAGTTCAGTATTTT. It yields the protein CASSLGLEVQYF.